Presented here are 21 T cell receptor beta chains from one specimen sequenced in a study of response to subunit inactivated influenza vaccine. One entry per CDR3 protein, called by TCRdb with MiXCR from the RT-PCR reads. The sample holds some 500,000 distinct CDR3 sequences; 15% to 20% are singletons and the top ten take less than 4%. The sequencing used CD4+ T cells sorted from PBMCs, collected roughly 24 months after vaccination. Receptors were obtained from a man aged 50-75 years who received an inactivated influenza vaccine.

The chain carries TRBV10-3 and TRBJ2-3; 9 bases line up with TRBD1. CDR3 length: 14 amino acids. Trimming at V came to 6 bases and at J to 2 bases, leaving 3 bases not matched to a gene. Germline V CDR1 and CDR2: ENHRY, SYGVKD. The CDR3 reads CAIRQGAATDTQYF. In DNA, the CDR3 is TGTGCCATCAGACAGGGGGCTGCCACAGATACGCAGTATTTT.

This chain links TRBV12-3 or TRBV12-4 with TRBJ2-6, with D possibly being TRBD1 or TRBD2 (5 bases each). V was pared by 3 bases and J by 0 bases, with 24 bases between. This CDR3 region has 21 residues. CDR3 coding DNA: TGTGCCAGCAGTTTGAAAACCGTAGCGAACAAGGGGTACTCTGGGGCCAACGTCCTGACTTTC. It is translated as CASSLKTVANKGYSGANVLTF.

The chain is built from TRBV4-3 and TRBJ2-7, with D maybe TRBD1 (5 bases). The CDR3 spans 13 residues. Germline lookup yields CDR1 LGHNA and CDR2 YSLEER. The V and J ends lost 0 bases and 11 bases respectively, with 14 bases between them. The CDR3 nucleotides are TGCGCCAGCAGCCAAGATCGTCGGTCAGGGAAGTACTTC. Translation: CASSQDRRSGKYF.

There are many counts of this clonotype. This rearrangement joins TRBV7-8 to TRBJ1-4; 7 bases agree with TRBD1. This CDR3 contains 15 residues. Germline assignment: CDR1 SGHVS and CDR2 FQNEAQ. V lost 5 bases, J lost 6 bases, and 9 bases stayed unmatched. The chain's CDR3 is CASSPEQGFHEKLFF. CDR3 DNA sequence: TGTGCCAGCAGCCCCGAACAGGGGTTCCATGAAAAACTGTTTTTT. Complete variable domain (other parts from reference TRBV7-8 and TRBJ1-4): GAGVSQSPRYKVAKRGQDVALRCDPISGHVSLFWYQQALGQGPEFLTYFQNEAQLDKSGLPSDRFFAERPEGSVSTLKIQRTQQEDSAVYLCASSPEQGFHEKLFFGSGTQLSVL.

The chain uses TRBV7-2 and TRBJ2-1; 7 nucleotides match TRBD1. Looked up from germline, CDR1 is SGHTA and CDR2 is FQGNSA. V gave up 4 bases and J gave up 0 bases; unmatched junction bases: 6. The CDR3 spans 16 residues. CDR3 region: CASSSRQGGSYNEQFF. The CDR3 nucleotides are TGTGCCAGCAGCTCGAGACAGGGCGGCTCCTACAATGAGCAGTTCTTC.

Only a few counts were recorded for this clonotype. CDR3 protein: CSARSGTSVMGNIQYF. DNA of the CDR3: TGCAGTGCTAGATCCGGGACTAGCGTGATGGGAAACATTCAGTACTTC. The chain couples TRBV20-1 to TRBJ2-4; 10 nucleotides line up with TRBD2. Germline trimming cut 2 bases from V and 6 bases from J; bases unmatched to any gene: 10. Germline V CDR1 and CDR2: DFQATT, SNEGSKA (reference sequence). This CDR3 spans 16 amino acids.

The CDR3 nucleotides read TGTGCCAGCTCCGGAGGCCCAGGGAGGGTCCAAGAGACCCAGTACTTC. Protein product: CASSGGPGRVQETQYF. The chain combines TRBV18 with TRBJ2-5; 7 positions match TRBD2. The CDR3 has 16 amino acids. Per the germline V gene, CDR1 is KGHSH and CDR2 is LQKENI. V lost 6 bases and J lost 1; bases outside the gene matches: 11.

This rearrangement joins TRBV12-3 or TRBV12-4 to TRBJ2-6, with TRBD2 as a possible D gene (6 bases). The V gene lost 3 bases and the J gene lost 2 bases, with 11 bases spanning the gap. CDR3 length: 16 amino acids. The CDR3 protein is CASSFGGTAGANVLTF. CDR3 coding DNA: TGTGCCAGCAGTTTTGGAGGGACTGCTGGGGCCAACGTCCTGACTTTC.

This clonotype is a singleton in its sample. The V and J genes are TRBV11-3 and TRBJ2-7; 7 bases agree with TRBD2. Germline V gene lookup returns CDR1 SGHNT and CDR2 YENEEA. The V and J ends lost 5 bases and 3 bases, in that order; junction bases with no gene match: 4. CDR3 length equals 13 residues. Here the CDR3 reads CASSSGTYYEQYF. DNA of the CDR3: TGTGCCAGCAGCAGCGGGACTTACTACGAGCAGTACTTC.

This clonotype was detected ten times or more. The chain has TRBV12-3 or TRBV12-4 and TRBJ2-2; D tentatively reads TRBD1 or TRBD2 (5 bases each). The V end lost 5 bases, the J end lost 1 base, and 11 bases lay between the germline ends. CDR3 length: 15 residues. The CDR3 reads CASSNRDGNTGELFF. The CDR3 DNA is TGTGCCAGCAGTAACCGGGACGGGAACACCGGGGAGCTGTTTTTT.

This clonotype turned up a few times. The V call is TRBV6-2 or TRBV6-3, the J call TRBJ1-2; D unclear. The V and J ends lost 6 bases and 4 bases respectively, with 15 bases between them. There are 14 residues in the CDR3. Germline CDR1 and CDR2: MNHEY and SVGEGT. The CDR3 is CASSQTTASYGYTF. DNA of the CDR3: TGTGCCAGCAGCCAAACAACGGCGAGCTATGGCTACACCTTC.

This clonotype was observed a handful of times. The CDR3 is CSALALAPPETQYF. CDR3 bases: TGCAGTGCTCTTGCACTAGCCCCGCCGGAGACCCAGTACTTC. The rearrangement uses TRBV20-1 and TRBJ2-5; maybe TRBD2 (6 bases). Trimming pared 5 bases from V and 5 bases from J, leaving 18 bases between. The CDR3 is 14 residues long. CDR1 and CDR2 from the germline V gene are DFQATT and SNEGSKA (reference sequence).

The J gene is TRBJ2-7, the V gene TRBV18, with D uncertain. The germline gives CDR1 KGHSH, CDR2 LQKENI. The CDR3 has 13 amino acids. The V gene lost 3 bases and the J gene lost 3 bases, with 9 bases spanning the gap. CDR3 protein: CASSPKQGYEQYF. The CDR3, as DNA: TGTGCCAGCTCACCTAAACAAGGCTACGAGCAGTACTTC. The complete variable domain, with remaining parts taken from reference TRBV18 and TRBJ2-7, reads NAGVMQNPRHLVRRRGQEARLRCSPMKGHSHVYWYRQLPEEGLKFMVYLQKENIIDESGMPKERFSAEFPKEGPSILRIQQVVRGDSAAYFCASSPKQGYEQYFGPGTRLTVT.

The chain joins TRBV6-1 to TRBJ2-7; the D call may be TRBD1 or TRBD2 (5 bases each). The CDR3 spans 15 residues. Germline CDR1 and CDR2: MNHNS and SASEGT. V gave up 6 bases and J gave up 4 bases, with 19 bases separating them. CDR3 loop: CASSSGFGALYEQYF. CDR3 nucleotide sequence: TGTGCCAGCAGCTCAGGCTTCGGGGCGTTGTACGAGCAGTACTTC.

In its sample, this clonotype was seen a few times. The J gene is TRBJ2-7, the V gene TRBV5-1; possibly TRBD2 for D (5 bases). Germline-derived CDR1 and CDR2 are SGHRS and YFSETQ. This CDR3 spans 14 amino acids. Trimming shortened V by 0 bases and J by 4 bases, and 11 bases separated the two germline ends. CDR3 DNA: TGCGCCAGCAGCTTGGGCAGGCCGGGGTACGAGCAGTACTTC. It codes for CASSLGRPGYEQYF.

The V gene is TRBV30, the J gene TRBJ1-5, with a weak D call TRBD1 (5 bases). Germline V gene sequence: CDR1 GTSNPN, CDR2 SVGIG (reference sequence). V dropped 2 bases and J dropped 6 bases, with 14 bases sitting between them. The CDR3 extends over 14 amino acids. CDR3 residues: CAWSIDSGGQPQHF. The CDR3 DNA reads TGTGCCTGGAGTATCGACAGTGGGGGTCAGCCCCAGCATTTT.

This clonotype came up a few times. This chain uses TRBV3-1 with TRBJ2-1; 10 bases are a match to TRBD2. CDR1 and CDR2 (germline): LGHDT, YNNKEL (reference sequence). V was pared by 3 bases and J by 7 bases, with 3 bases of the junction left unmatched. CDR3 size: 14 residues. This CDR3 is CASSHQAGGNEQFF. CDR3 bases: TGTGCCAGCAGCCATCAAGCGGGGGGGAATGAGCAGTTCTTC.

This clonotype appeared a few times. DNA of the CDR3: TGCAGCGCTGGCGGCGGGGGAACCCAAGAGACCCAGTACTTC. It specifies CSAGGGGTQETQYF. The J gene is TRBJ2-5, the V gene TRBV29-1; 7 bases map to TRBD2. The V and J ends lost 7 bases and 1 base, in that order; junction bases with no gene match: 9. CDR1 is SQVTM, CDR2 ANQGSEA, per germline. The CDR3 totals 14 residues.

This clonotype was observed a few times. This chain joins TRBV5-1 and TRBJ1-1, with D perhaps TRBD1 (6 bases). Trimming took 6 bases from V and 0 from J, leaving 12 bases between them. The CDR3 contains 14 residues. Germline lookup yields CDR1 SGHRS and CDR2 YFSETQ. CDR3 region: CASKPQGMNTEAFF. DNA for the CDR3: TGCGCCAGCAAACCGCAGGGGATGAACACTGAAGCTTTCTTT.

The CDR3 reads CSVRLVGGNEQFF. Written as DNA, the CDR3 is TGCAGCGTCCGTTTGGTGGGGGGAAATGAGCAGTTCTTC. V usage is TRBV29-1 and J usage is TRBJ2-1, with TRBD2 as a possible D gene (6 bases). This CDR3 is built from 13 residues. The V end was cut by 6 bases, the J end by 7 bases, with 16 bases between. Germline V gene data show CDR1 as SQVTM and CDR2 as ANQGSEA.

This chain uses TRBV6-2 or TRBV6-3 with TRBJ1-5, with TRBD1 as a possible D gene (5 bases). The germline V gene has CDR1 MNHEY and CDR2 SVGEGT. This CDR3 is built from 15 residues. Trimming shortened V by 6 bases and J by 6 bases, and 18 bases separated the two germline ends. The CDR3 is CASRPGRRGGQPQHF. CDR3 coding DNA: TGTGCCAGCAGACCGGGACGGCGGGGAGGTCAGCCCCAGCATTTT.